The subject of this entry is one T cell receptor beta chain. Its antigen is not identified. These data belong to a study of cytomegalovirus exposure and HLA in healthy donors. Study observations and caveats: In a later analysis, DRB1 alleles had the most associated TCRs; HLA-C alleles the fewest. More clonal expansion characterized HLA-associated TCR beta chains than equally common others in a later analysis. Segments of the TCR beta V type were, in most cases, productive about 87% or about 30% of the time in an earlier analysis.

PCR involved 60 Vbeta and 13 Jbeta primers. The method was immunoSEQ multiplex PCR; TCRdb's version includes in-frame clones alone and lacks a portion of them. The sample holds about 140,000 clones, almost 85% seen once. CDR1 SGHTS and CDR2 YDEGEE come from the germline V gene. The CDR3 runs 17 residues. Trimming shortened V by 5 bases and J by 2 bases, and 22 bases separated the two germline ends. The specimen sequenced was PBMCs. The chain links TRBV5-8 to TRBJ1-2; D gene ambiguous. The receptor was derived from a man aged 18 to 29 in good health and CMV-seropositive. The CDR3, as DNA: TGTGCCAGCAGGTCCCCGGGGAGTTGGTTTCTGAACTATGGCTACACCTTC. As protein: CASRSPGSWFLNYGYTF.